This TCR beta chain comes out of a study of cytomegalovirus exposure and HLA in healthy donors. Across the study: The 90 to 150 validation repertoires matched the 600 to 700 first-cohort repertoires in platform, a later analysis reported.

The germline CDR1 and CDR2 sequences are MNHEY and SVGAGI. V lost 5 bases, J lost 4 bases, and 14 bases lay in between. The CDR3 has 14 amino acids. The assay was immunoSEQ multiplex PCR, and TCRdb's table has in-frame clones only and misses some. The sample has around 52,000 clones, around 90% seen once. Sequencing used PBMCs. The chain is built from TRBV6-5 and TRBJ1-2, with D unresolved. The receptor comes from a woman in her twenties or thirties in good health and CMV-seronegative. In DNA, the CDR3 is TGTGCCAGCAGTCCACTTGGTGTCGGCTATGGCTACACCTTC. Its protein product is CASSPLGVGYGYTF.